What follows are 17 T cell receptor beta chains derived from one specimen sequenced in a study of blood T cell repertoires in COVID-19. Profiled with immunoSEQ multiplex PCR; TCRdb holds only in-frame clones, not every one. The repertoire includes approximately 50,000 clones, about 92% of them detected once, and under 4.5% sits in the top ten. Input material: peripheral blood. All receptors come from a human donor in a cohort sampled during active COVID-19.

The rearrangement links TRBV27 to TRBJ2-7; 10 positions agree with TRBD2. V gave up 10 bases and J gave up 2 bases; unmatched junction bases: 11. The CDR3 runs 15 residues. Germline V lookup: CDR1 MNHEY, CDR2 SMNVEV (reference sequence). CDR3 in amino acids: CATNLRGLAAYEQYF. In nucleotides, the CDR3 is TGTGCCACTAACCTACGAGGACTAGCGGCCTACGAGCAGTACTTC.

This clone was observed once. The V gene is TRBV5-1, the J gene TRBJ1-4, with TRBD1 matching over 7 bases. The V gene end was trimmed by 0 bases and the J gene end by 2 bases; junction bases not matched to a gene: 10. This CDR3 is built from 18 residues. Germline assignment: CDR1 SGHRS and CDR2 YFSETQ. DNA of the CDR3: TGCGCCAGCAGCTTGGCCGGGCGACAGGGTAGCACTAATGAAAAACTGTTTTTT. Protein product: CASSLAGRQGSTNEKLFF. Full variable domain (rest looked up from reference TRBV5-1 and TRBJ1-4): KAGVTQTPRYLIKTRGQQVTLSCSPISGHRSVSWYQQTPGQGLQFLFEYFSETQRNKGNFPGRFSGRQFSNSRSEMNVSTLELGDSALYLCASSLAGRQGSTNEKLFFGSGTQLSVL.

The chain combines TRBV9 with TRBJ2-1, with TRBD2 identical over 12 bases. V lost 1 base and J lost 9; bases outside the gene matches: 5. Germline values: CDR1 SGDLS, CDR2 YYNGEE. CDR3 length equals 15 residues. CDR3 DNA sequence: TGTGCCAGCAGCGTACTAGCGGGAGGGCCCGGTGAGCAGTTCTTC. It encodes CASSVLAGGPGEQFF.

The chain joins TRBV6-6 to TRBJ1-1, with TRBD1 as a possible D gene (6 bases). The CDR3 is 16 residues long. Deletions cut 0 bases from V and 4 bases from J, with 15 bases between. Per the germline V gene, CDR1 is MNHNY and CDR2 is SVGAGI (reference sequence). This chain's CDR3 is CASSYSGGGGSTEAFF. The CDR3 DNA sequence: TGTGCCAGCAGTTACTCGGGTGGGGGCGGGAGCACTGAAGCTTTCTTT.

The V and J genes are TRBV10-3 and TRBJ2-7; TRBD2 matches 7 bases. The V and J ends lost 5 bases and 2 bases, in that order; junction bases with no gene match: 3. The CDR3 is 13 amino acids. CDR1 and CDR2 from the germline V gene are ENHRY and SYGVKD. In DNA form, the CDR3 reads TGTGCCATCAGTCAAGCGGGACCCTACGAGCAGTACTTC. Its protein product is CAISQAGPYEQYF.

V and J are TRBV6-5 and TRBJ1-2; TRBD1 might be the D (6 bases). Germline CDR1 and CDR2: MNHEY and SVGAGI. Trimming cost V 9 bases and J 5 bases, with 10 bases left between them. The CDR3 is 11 amino acids. The CDR3 bases are TGTGCCAGAACCAGGGGTTATGGCTACACCTTC. This codes for CARTRGYGYTF.

The chain carries TRBV3-1 (or the pseudogene TRBV3-2) and TRBJ2-7; a possible D gene is TRBD1 (5 bases). Trimming left V 4 bases short and J 4 bases short, with 11 bases between. The V gene's germline CDR1 is LGHDT and CDR2 YNNKEL (reference sequence). The CDR3 length is 13 residues. DNA for the CDR3: TGTGCCAGCAGCCCTCAAAAGGGGTACGAGCAGTACTTC. Translated, it gives CASSPQKGYEQYF.

The genes are TRBV19 and TRBJ1-1; D is ambiguous. The CDR3 covers 14 residues. Germline values: CDR1 LNHDA, CDR2 SQIVND (reference sequence). Trimming cost V 1 base and J 4 bases, with 10 bases left between them. The CDR3, as DNA: TGTGCCAGTAGTATAGCCCGACACCCCACTGAAGCTTTCTTT. It is translated as CASSIARHPTEAFF.

The J gene is TRBJ2-3, the V gene TRBV2; D is perhaps TRBD1 (6 bases). V lost 3 bases and J 2 bases, leaving 15 bases between the germline ends. The CDR3 consists of 16 residues. CDR1 is SNHLY and CDR2 is FYNNEI in the germline V gene. CDR3 sequence reads: CASSEGAGRATDTQYF. CDR3 nucleotide sequence: TGTGCCAGCAGTGAGGGGGCAGGGCGGGCCACAGATACGCAGTATTTT.

This clone was observed a single time. V is TRBV6-5 and J is TRBJ1-4; D not certain. The CDR3 spans 12 residues. The germline CDR1 and CDR2 sequences are MNHEY and SVGAGI. Trimming cost V 8 bases and J 0 bases, with 4 bases left between them. The CDR3 spells CASSATNEKLFF. CDR3 DNA: TGTGCCAGCTCTGCAACTAATGAAAAACTGTTTTTT.

The chain combines TRBV7-3 with TRBJ2-3; D perhaps matches TRBD2 (6 bases). Trimming cost V 0 bases and J 4 bases, with 8 bases left between them. CDR1 is SGHTA and CDR2 is FQGTGA in the germline V gene. The CDR3 is 14 amino acids. CDR3 sequence reads: CASSLTRDADTQYF. CDR3 nucleotides: TGTGCCAGCAGCTTAACGCGGGACGCAGATACGCAGTATTTT.

The chain links TRBV5-1 to TRBJ2-4, with 8 bases fitting TRBD1. J lost 1 base, V lost 4 bases, and 13 bases had no gene match. The CDR3 is 18 residues long. CDR1 SGHRS and CDR2 YFSETQ come from the germline V gene. The CDR3 nucleotides are TGCGCCAGCAGCCCTGTGATGGGGCAGGGGGCGGCCAAAAACATTCAGTACTTC. This translates into CASSPVMGQGAAKNIQYF.

The chain uses TRBV12-3 or TRBV12-4 and TRBJ1-2; the D gene is possibly TRBD1 (5 bases). V shed 6 bases and J shed 4 bases, with 12 bases lying between them. This CDR3 is 13 amino acids long. CDR3 DNA: TGTGCCAGCAGATCCGACAGTACCTATGGCTACACCTTC. This encodes CASRSDSTYGYTF.

The chain links TRBV28 to TRBJ2-7, with D possibly matching TRBD1 (6 bases). This CDR3 has 16 amino acids. In germline, CDR1 is MDHEN, CDR2 SYDVKM. Trimming took 7 bases from V and 1 from J, leaving 20 bases between them. The CDR3 DNA is TGTGCCAGCACCACAGGGTGGACGGATGCATCCTACGAGCAGTACTTC. Translated: CASTTGWTDASYEQYF.

For the CDR3, the DNA is TGTGCCAGCAGCTTTCAGGGGGAACATCGAGCTTTCTTT. This gives the protein CASSFQGEHRAFF. The J gene is TRBJ1-1, the V gene TRBV7-9; 7 bases are a match to TRBD1. V shed 3 bases and J 10 bases; nucleotides not matched to a gene: 8. The length of the CDR3 is 13 residues. CDR1 is SEHNR, CDR2 FQNEAQ, per germline (reference sequence).

The chain recombines TRBV5-5 with TRBJ2-7; TRBD1 matches 8 bases. CDR1 is SGHKS, CDR2 YYEKEE, per germline (reference sequence). The CDR3 runs 15 residues. V was clipped by 0 bases and J by 2 bases; unmatched bases: 4. The CDR3: CASSLDGQGAYEQYF. As DNA, the CDR3 is TGTGCCAGCAGCTTGGACGGACAGGGTGCCTACGAGCAGTACTTC.

The rearrangement joins TRBV5-6 to TRBJ2-7, with 9 bases matching TRBD1. J lost 0 bases, V lost 7 bases, and 8 bases had no gene match. From germline, CDR1 is SGHDT and CDR2 YYEEEE. The length of the CDR3 is 15 residues. The CDR3 nucleotides read TGTGCCAGCGATTTTTGGGACAGGGTCTCCTACGAGCAGTACTTC. Protein product: CASDFWDRVSYEQYF.